What follows are 9 T cell receptor beta chains derived from one specimen sequenced in a study of blood T cell repertoires in COVID-19. Clones were sequenced by immunoSEQ multiplex PCR, and TCRdb holds only the in-frame ones, with some missing. The sample includes roughly 220,000 clones, more than 65% of them seen just once. The sample taken for sequencing was peripheral blood. These receptors came from a woman in her fifties or sixties with acute or convalescent COVID-19.

The CDR3 sequence is CATSREQGEAPLHF. The CDR3 coding sequence is TGTGCCACCAGCAGAGAGCAGGGGGAGGCACCCCTCCACTTT. This chain connects TRBV15 to TRBJ1-6, with 7 bases that match TRBD1. Unmatched junction bases numbered 4, after V lost 0 bases and J lost 11 bases. The CDR3 contains 14 residues. Germline CDR1 and CDR2: LNHNV and YYDKDF (reference sequence).

V and J are TRBV15 and TRBJ2-7; D is possibly TRBD1 (6 bases). V shed 4 bases and J shed 1 base, with 11 bases lying between them. Per the germline V gene, CDR1 is LNHNV and CDR2 is YYDKDF (reference sequence). CDR3 length equals 14 residues. The CDR3 is CATSKVTGSYEQYF. In DNA, the CDR3 is TGTGCCACCAGCAAGGTTACAGGGTCCTACGAGCAGTACTTC.

The J gene is TRBJ1-2, the V gene TRBV6-6; 9 bases agree with TRBD1. Germline V CDR1 and CDR2: MNHNY, SVGAGI (reference sequence). The CDR3 totals 14 residues. The V and J ends lost 2 bases and 13 bases, in that order; junction bases with no gene match: 11. The CDR3 sequence is CASSYPGQGRASTF. The CDR3 bases are TGTGCCAGCAGTTACCCGGGACAGGGAAGGGCCTCCACCTTC.

The chain combines TRBV6-5 with TRBJ1-1, with D maybe TRBD1 (5 bases). V lost 7 bases, J lost 3 bases, and 15 bases lay in between. CDR1 MNHEY and CDR2 SVGAGI come from the germline V gene. The CDR3 runs to 14 residues. CDR3 nucleotides: TGTGCCAGCACCCTGGGAGGGACCCACACTGAAGCTTTCTTT. Its protein product is CASTLGGTHTEAFF.

The chain joins TRBV14 to TRBJ2-5; 12 nucleotides align to TRBD2. The CDR3 has 16 residues. Germline V gives CDR1 SGHDN, CDR2 FVKESK. The V and J ends lost 5 bases and 5 bases, in that order; junction bases with no gene match: 9. CDR3 bases: TGTGCCAGCAGCAAACTAGCGGGGGGCCAGAGGGAGACCCAGTACTTC. It encodes CASSKLAGGQRETQYF. Supplemented by reference TRBV14 and TRBJ2-5, the full variable domain reads EAGVTQFPSHSVIEKGQTVTLRCDPISGHDNLYWYRRVMGKEIKFLLHFVKESKQDESGMPNNRFLAERTGGTYSTLKVQPAELEDSGVYFCASSKLAGGQRETQYFGPGTRLLVL.

The CDR3 reads CATSRDFVEKLFF. The CDR3 coding sequence is TGTGCCACCAGCAGGGACTTCGTTGAAAAACTGTTTTTT. The gene calls are TRBV15 and TRBJ1-4, with D hard to call. Trimming shortened V by 3 bases and J by 7 bases, and 9 bases separated the two germline ends. Per the germline V gene, CDR1 is LNHNV and CDR2 is YYDKDF (reference sequence). The CDR3 is made up of 13 amino acids.

V gene TRBV5-1 combines with J gene TRBJ2-3; D gene ambiguous. V lost 2 bases, J lost 1 base, and 8 bases lay in between. Germline lookup yields CDR1 SGHRS and CDR2 YFSETQ. The CDR3 covers 14 residues. The CDR3 spells CASSFLSGTDTQYF. The CDR3, as DNA: TGCGCCAGCAGCTTTTTATCAGGCACAGATACGCAGTATTTT.

The table lists this clone with a count of one. The chain joins TRBV19 to TRBJ2-7; D not resolved. There are 14 residues in the CDR3. Trimming took off 2 bases at V and 4 bases at J, with 12 bases between the two ends. Per germline, CDR1 LNHDA and CDR2 SQIVND (reference sequence). The CDR3 loop is CASSINSASYEQYF. CDR3 DNA sequence: TGTGCCAGTAGTATAAACAGTGCTTCATACGAGCAGTACTTC.

The chain is built from TRBV5-8 and TRBJ2-2; 7 bases align to TRBD2. Germline V lookup: CDR1 SGHTS, CDR2 YDEGEE. The CDR3 is 16 amino acids. V dropped 3 bases and J dropped 5; count of bases not matched to a gene: 10. CDR3 coding DNA: TGTGCCAGCAGCTGGAGCGGGGCAGTCGGGACCGGGGAGCTGTTTTTT. Its translation: CASSWSGAVGTGELFF. The complete variable domain, with remaining parts taken from reference TRBV5-8 and TRBJ2-2, reads EAGVTQSPTHLIKTRGQQATLRCSPISGHTSVYWYQQALGLGLQFLLWYDEGEERNRGNFPPRFSGRQFPNYSSELNVNALELEDSALYLCASSWSGAVGTGELFFGEGSRLTVL.